This T cell receptor beta chain is from a study of blood T cell repertoires in COVID-19. Study context: There were acute and convalescent COVID-19 samples, and they came from the United States, Italy and Spain. The analysed material was cDNA or gDNA that came from T cells, B-cell-depleted T cells, or PBMCs.

Under the authors' procedure: Reference gene primer amplification gave nucleated cell count estimates. The data were produced by immunoSEQ multiplex PCR, yet TCRdb's version contains in-frame clones alone and is incomplete. V and J calls and clone size follow that table, whereas D and trimming were derived from the DNA. The table lists 130,000 to 150,000 clones, 80% to 85% of them singletons. This clone showed up just once. There are 14 residues in the CDR3. CDR1 and CDR2 (germline): PRHDT, FYEKMQ (reference sequence). V lost 3 bases, J lost 5 bases, and 14 bases lay in between. Sequencing used peripheral blood. The chain uses TRBV13 and TRBJ2-7, with D possibly being TRBD1 (6 bases). The receptor's source is a human donor in a cohort sampled during active COVID-19. This chain's CDR3 is CASSFRTGTHEQYF. For the CDR3, the DNA is TGTGCCAGCAGCTTCCGAACAGGGACCCACGAGCAGTACTTC.